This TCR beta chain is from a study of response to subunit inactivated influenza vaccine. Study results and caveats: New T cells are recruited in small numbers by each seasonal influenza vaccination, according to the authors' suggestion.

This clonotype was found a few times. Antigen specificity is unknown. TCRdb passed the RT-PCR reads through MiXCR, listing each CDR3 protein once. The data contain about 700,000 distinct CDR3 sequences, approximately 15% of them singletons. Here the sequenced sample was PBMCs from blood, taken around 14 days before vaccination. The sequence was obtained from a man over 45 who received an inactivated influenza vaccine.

This chain's CDR3 is CASSYGGHYGYTF. CDR3 bases: TGTGCCAGCAGTTACGGGGGGCACTATGGCTACACCTTC. The V and J genes are TRBV6-5 and TRBJ1-2; the D gene is possibly TRBD1 (6 bases). From germline, CDR1 is MNHEY and CDR2 SVGAGI. This CDR3 is 13 amino acids long. Trimming removed 2 bases at V and 3 bases at J, with 7 bases between.